These 12 T cell receptor beta chains came from one sample sequenced in a study of cytomegalovirus exposure and HLA in healthy donors. The primer mix had 60 Vbeta and 13 Jbeta primers. Measured with immunoSEQ multiplex PCR; TCRdb has only the in-frame clones, and not every one. The profile covers some 170,000 clones, with 60% to 80% appearing a single time and about 9.5% taken by the ten largest. Material: PBMCs. The receptors come from a man between 18 and 35 years old in good health and CMV-seropositive.

The CDR3 coding sequence is TGTGCCAGCAGCTTAATCTCGGGTTACGAGCAGTACTTC. Its protein is CASSLISGYEQYF. V is TRBV7-9 and J is TRBJ2-7, with D hard to call. Germline lookup yields CDR1 SEHNR and CDR2 FQNEAQ (reference sequence). This CDR3 has 13 amino acids. The V end lost 2 bases, the J end lost 4 bases, and 9 bases lay between the germline ends.

The genes are TRBV27 and TRBJ1-2, with D unresolved. V gave up 3 bases and J gave up 7 bases, with 12 bases separating them. The CDR3 spans 13 residues. Looked up from germline, CDR1 is MNHEY and CDR2 is SMNVEV (reference sequence). The chain's CDR3 is CASSFSLGGGYTF. CDR3 sequence (DNA): TGTGCCAGCAGTTTTTCTTTAGGAGGTGGCTACACCTTC.

The V and J genes are TRBV18 and TRBJ2-4, with TRBD1 matching 7 bases. V dropped 3 bases and J dropped 2; count of bases not matched to a gene: 10. This CDR3 contains 17 residues. Germline V gene data show CDR1 as KGHSH and CDR2 as LQKENI. CDR3 DNA: TGTGCCAGCTCACCCTATATTACGACAGGGACCAAAAACATTCAGTACTTC. This translates into CASSPYITTGTKNIQYF.

This chain uses TRBV6-1 with TRBJ2-7, with 7 bases matching TRBD2. The ends lost 1 base at V and 3 bases at J; junction bases unmatched: 3. Germline-derived CDR1 and CDR2 are MNHNS and SASEGT. The CDR3 runs 14 residues. The CDR3 DNA sequence: TGTGCCAGCAGTGAAGTGGGGAGGGTCTACGAGCAGTACTTC. Translation gives CASSEVGRVYEQYF.

The chain uses TRBV7-9 and TRBJ1-1; no definite D call. This CDR3 has 16 amino acids. V was cut by 1 base and J by 0 bases, with 12 bases left in between. The germline gives CDR1 SEHNR, CDR2 FQNEAQ (reference sequence). The DNA for the CDR3 is TGTGCCAGCAGCTTAGGTCCGGGGATCATGAACACTGAAGCTTTCTTT. The encoded protein is CASSLGPGIMNTEAFF.

The table lists this clone with a count of one. The CDR3 bases are TGTGCCAGCAGCTTAAATCCTTCGGGACAGGGGGCATATGAGCAGTTCTTC. Its translation is CASSLNPSGQGAYEQFF. V and J are TRBV7-6 and TRBJ2-1; 12 nucleotides match TRBD1. There are 17 residues in the CDR3. The V gene's germline CDR1 is SGHVS and CDR2 FNYEAQ. J was trimmed by 8 bases and V by 2 bases; bases with no gene match: 10.

This rearrangement joins TRBV29-1 to TRBJ1-1; the D gene is possibly TRBD1 (6 bases). Trimming took off 3 bases at V and 3 bases at J, with 11 bases between the two ends. This CDR3 has 13 amino acids. Germline lookup yields CDR1 SQVTM and CDR2 ANQGSEA. The CDR3 coding sequence is TGCAGCGTTGAGGGGGGGCGATACACTGAAGCTTTCTTT. It encodes CSVEGGRYTEAFF.

The chain couples TRBV19 to TRBJ2-7; possible D gene TRBD1, 6 bases. Trimming took 5 bases from V and 2 from J, leaving 16 bases between them. From germline, CDR1 is LNHDA and CDR2 SQIVND (reference sequence). The CDR3 runs to 15 residues. This CDR3 reads CASSPSSGVPYEQYF. As DNA, the CDR3 is TGTGCCAGTAGTCCCTCATCAGGGGTTCCCTACGAGCAGTACTTC.

The chain links TRBV5-8 to TRBJ1-5; no clear D. V lost 2 bases and J 0 bases, leaving 12 bases between the germline ends. This CDR3 has 16 amino acids. Germline-derived CDR1 and CDR2 are SGHTS and YDEGEE. The CDR3 DNA follows: TGTGCCAGCAGCTTCCTGTCCCGGTCTAGCAATCAGCCCCAGCATTTT. Encoded protein: CASSFLSRSSNQPQHF.

The CDR3 here is CASSSGGTDHYEQYF. CDR3 DNA: TGCGCCAGCAGCTCGGGAGGGACAGACCACTACGAGCAGTACTTC. The chain uses TRBV5-1 and TRBJ2-5; D might be TRBD2 (8 bases). The end of the DNA is better explained by TRBJ2-7, so the J call may be wrong. Germline V gene data show CDR1 as SGHRS and CDR2 as YFSETQ. This CDR3 has 15 amino acids.

The genes are TRBV15 and TRBJ2-2, with TRBD1 matching 12 bases. Per the germline V gene, CDR1 is LNHNV and CDR2 is YYDKDF (reference sequence). CDR3 length equals 16 residues. The V gene end was trimmed by 0 bases and the J gene end by 7 bases; junction bases not matched to a gene: 3. The CDR3 spells CATSREGQGAVGELFF. CDR3 coding DNA: TGTGCCACCAGCAGAGAGGGACAGGGGGCGGTCGGGGAGCTGTTTTTT.

This chain connects TRBV15 to TRBJ2-5, with D possibly TRBD2 on 5 matching bases. Germline V CDR1 and CDR2: LNHNV, YYDKDF (reference sequence). The ends were cut back, 1 base at V and 5 bases at J, with 20 bases in the middle. This CDR3 contains 17 residues. The DNA for the CDR3 is TGTGCCACCAGCAGAGTACCCTCGGGGAGCCAGAGGGAGACCCAGTACTTC. Its protein product is CATSRVPSGSQRETQYF.